Below, 10 T cell receptor beta chains from the same sample are listed, as sequenced in a study of T cells in Graves' hyperthyroidism and ophthalmopathy. RNA transcripts served as the template for amplifying TCR beta CDR3 regions. A set of HTBI primers served as the primers for a first-round RT-PCR of the TCR CDR3. MiXCR was run by TCRdb on the multiplex PCR reads, yielding one entry per CDR3 protein. The sample yields about 840,000 distinct CDR3 sequences, more than 30% seen once. The sample consisted of blood. Every receptor here comes from a man younger than 35 with Graves' hyperthyroidism.

The chain employs TRBV19 and TRBJ2-2; D ambiguous. Between the trimmed V and J ends, which lost 7 bases and 3 bases, there was a span of 15 bases. Germline CDR1 reads LNHDA; CDR2 reads SQIVND (reference sequence). CDR3 length: 15 amino acids. The CDR3 spells CASTRQNTYTGELFF. In DNA, the CDR3 is TGTGCCAGTACAAGGCAGAATACCTACACCGGGGAGCTGTTTTTT.

This clonotype was counted many times. J is TRBJ1-6 and V is TRBV19, with TRBD1 matching over 8 bases. Germline lookup yields CDR1 LNHDA and CDR2 SQIVND (reference sequence). Losses at the gene ends were 10 bases for V and 7 bases for J; bases not matched to a gene: 6. This CDR3 contains 13 residues. CDR3 in DNA: TGTGCCACCGGACAGGGAGGGAATTCACCCCTCCACTTT. Amino acid sequence: CATGQGGNSPLHF. Full variable domain (missing parts from reference TRBV19 and TRBJ1-6): DGGITQSPKYLFRKEGQNVTLSCEQNLNHDAMYWYRQDPGQGLRLIYYSQIVNDFQKGDIAEGYSVSREKKESFPLTVTSAQKNPTAFYLCATGQGGNSPLHFGNGTRLTVT.

In its sample, this clonotype was seen many times. The V gene is TRBV7-8, the J gene TRBJ2-7; 7 bases are a match to TRBD1. This CDR3 spans 14 amino acids. Germline V lookup: CDR1 SGHVS, CDR2 FQNEAQ. V lost 6 bases, J lost 6 bases, and 11 bases stayed unmatched. The CDR3 DNA reads TGTGCCAGCAGACCGCGACAGGGAAGAGGCGAGCAGTACTTC. This gives the protein CASRPRQGRGEQYF.

The rearrangement uses TRBV11-3 and TRBJ1-4; no clear D gene. The length of the CDR3 is 15 residues. With 0 bases removed from V and 8 bases from J, the gap between germline ends came to 13 bases. Germline CDR1 SGHNT, CDR2 YENEEA. The CDR3 nucleotides read TGTGCCAGCAGCTTAGATGGCACCCTGGGAGAAAAACTGTTTTTT. Residues: CASSLDGTLGEKLFF.

This clonotype was counted at least ten times. V is TRBV20-1 and J is TRBJ1-4; D unclear. Germline loops: CDR1 DFQATT, CDR2 SNEGSKA (reference sequence). The CDR3 is made up of 12 amino acids. V was pared by 6 bases and J by 4 bases, with 9 bases between. The CDR3 DNA follows: TGCAGTGCGTCCCCGTTTAATGAAAAACTGTTTTTT. This gives the protein CSASPFNEKLFF.

With respect to this clonotype: The final CDR3 position lacks the conserved phenylalanine or tryptophan, pointing to a likely read error. The chain is built from TRBV7-9 and TRBJ1-2; D gene unclear. This CDR3 has 14 amino acids. The V end lost 5 bases, the J end lost 0 bases, and 10 bases lay between the germline ends. Germline CDR1 reads SEHNR; CDR2 reads FQNEAQ (reference sequence). The CDR3 coding sequence is TGTGCCAGCAGCCAAACCGCAGCTAACTATGGCTACACCTCC. This codes for CASSQTAANYGYTS.

This clonotype came up a few times. J is TRBJ2-7 and V is TRBV6-5, with D possibly matching TRBD1 (7 bases). Germline-derived CDR1 and CDR2 are MNHEY and SVGAGI. This CDR3 is 13 amino acids long. With 10 bases removed from V and 1 base from J, the gap between germline ends came to 14 bases. This chain's CDR3 is CATAPGGSYEQYF. As DNA, the CDR3 is TGTGCCACAGCCCCAGGGGGGTCCTACGAGCAGTACTTC.

Of note for this clonotype: This may be a read error, as it is one base from a much larger clone. The chain is built from TRBV5-5 and TRBJ2-7, with TRBD2 as a possible D gene (5 bases). The CDR3 has 15 amino acids. The germline V gene has CDR1 SGHKS and CDR2 YYEKEE (reference sequence). Here the CDR3 DNA reads TGTGCCAGCGGCTTAGCGCTGGGCTACTCCTACGAGCAGTACTTC. This codes for CASGLALGYSYEQYF.

This clonotype has at least ten counts. The CDR3 here is CASSLGGQRQETQYF. CDR3 bases: TGTGCCAGCAGCTTGGGGGGGCAACGGCAAGAGACCCAGTACTTC. The chain combines TRBV7-2 with TRBJ2-5; weak D call: TRBD2 (7 bases). Germline CDR1 and CDR2: SGHTA and FQGNSA. This CDR3 region has 15 residues. Trimming left V 3 bases short and J 2 bases short, with 13 bases between. Variable domain in full (rest from reference TRBV7-2 and TRBJ2-5): GAGVSQSPSNKVTEKGKDVELRCDPISGHTALYWYRQSLGQGLEFLIYFQGNSAPDKSGLPSDRFSAERTGGSVSTLTIQRTQQEDSAVYLCASSLGGQRQETQYFGPGTRLLVL.

This rearrangement joins TRBV2 to TRBJ1-6; 7 nucleotides align to TRBD1. CDR1 SNHLY and CDR2 FYNNEI come from the germline V gene. V shed 11 bases and J 9 bases; nucleotides not matched to a gene: 10. There are 13 residues in the CDR3. The CDR3 DNA reads as TGTGCCGGTAGACAGGGAGAGGTTTCACCCCTCCACTTT. It specifies CAGRQGEVSPLHF.